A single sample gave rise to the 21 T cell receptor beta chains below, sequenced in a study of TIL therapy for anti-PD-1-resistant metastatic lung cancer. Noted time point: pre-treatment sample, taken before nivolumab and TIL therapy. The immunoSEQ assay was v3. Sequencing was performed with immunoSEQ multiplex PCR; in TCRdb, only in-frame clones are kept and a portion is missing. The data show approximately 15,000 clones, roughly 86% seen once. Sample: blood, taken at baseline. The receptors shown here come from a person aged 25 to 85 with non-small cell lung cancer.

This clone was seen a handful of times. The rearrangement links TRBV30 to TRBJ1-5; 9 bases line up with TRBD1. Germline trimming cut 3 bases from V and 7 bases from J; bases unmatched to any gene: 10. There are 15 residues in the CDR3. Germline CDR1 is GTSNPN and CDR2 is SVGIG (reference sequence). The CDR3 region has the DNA TGTGCCTGGAGCGACCGGGACAGGGAGTGGCAGCCCCAGCATTTT. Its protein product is CAWSDRDREWQPQHF. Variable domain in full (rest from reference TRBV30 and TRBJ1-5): SQTIHQWPATLVQPVGSPLSLECTVEGTSNPNLYWYRQAAGRGLQLLFYSVGIGQISSEVPQNLSASRPQDRQFILSSKKLLLSDSGFYLCAWSDRDREWQPQHFGDGTRLSIL.

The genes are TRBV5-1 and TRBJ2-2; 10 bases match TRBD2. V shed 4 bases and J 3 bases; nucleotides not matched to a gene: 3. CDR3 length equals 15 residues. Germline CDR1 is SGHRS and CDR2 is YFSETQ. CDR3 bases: TGCGCCAGCAGCGGAACTAGCGGGGACACCGGGGAGCTGTTTTTT. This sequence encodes CASSGTSGDTGELFF. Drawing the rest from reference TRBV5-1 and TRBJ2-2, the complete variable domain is KAGVTQTPRYLIKTRGQQVTLSCSPISGHRSVSWYQQTPGQGLQFLFEYFSETQRNKGNFPGRFSGRQFSNSRSEMNVSTLELGDSALYLCASSGTSGDTGELFFGEGSRLTVL.

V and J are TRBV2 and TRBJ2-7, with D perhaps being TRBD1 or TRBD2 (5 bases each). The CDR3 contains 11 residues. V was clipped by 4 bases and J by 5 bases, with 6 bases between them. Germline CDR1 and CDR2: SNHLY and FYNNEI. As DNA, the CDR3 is TGTGCCAGCAGTGTGGGGGACGAGCAGTACTTC. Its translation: CASSVGDEQYF.

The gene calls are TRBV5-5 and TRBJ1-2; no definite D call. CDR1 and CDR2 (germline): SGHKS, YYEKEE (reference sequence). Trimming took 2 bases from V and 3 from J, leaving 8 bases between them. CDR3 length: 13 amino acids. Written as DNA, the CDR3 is TGTGCCAGCAGCTTAAGTCCTCACTATGGCTACACCTTC. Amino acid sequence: CASSLSPHYGYTF.

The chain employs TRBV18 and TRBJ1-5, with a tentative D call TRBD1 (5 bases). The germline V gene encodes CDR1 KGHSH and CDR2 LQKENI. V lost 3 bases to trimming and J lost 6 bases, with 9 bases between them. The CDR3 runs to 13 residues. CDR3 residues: CASSPPGIQPQHF. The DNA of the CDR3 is TGTGCCAGCTCACCTCCAGGGATTCAGCCCCAGCATTTT. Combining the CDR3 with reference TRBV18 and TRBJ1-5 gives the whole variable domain NAGVMQNPRHLVRRRGQEARLRCSPMKGHSHVYWYRQLPEEGLKFMVYLQKENIIDESGMPKERFSAEFPKEGPSILRIQQVVRGDSAAYFCASSPPGIQPQHFGDGTRLSIL.

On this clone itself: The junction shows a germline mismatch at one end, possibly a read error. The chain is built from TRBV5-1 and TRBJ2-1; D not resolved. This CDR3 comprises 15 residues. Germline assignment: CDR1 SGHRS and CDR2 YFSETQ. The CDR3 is CASKGGSPSHNGQFF. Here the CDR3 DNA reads TGCGCCAGCAAGGGTGGCTCACCAAGCCACAATGGGCAGTTCTTC.

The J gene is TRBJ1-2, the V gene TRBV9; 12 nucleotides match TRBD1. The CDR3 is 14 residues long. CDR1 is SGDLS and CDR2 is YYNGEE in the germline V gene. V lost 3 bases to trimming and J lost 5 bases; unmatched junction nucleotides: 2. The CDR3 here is CASSGDRGQYGYTF. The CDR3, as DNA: TGTGCCAGCAGCGGGGACAGGGGGCAGTATGGCTACACCTTC.

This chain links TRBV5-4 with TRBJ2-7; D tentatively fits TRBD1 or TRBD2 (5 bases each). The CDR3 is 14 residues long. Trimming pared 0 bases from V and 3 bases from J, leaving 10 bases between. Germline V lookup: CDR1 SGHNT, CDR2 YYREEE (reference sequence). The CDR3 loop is CASSLVGTGYEQYF. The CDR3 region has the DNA TGTGCCAGCAGCTTGGTAGGGACGGGCTACGAGCAGTACTTC. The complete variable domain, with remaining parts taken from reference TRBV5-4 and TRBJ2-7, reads ETGVTQSPTHLIKTRGQQVTLRCSSQSGHNTVSWYQQALGQGPQFIFQYYREEENGRGNFPPRFSGLQFPNYSSELNVNALELDDSALYLCASSLVGTGYEQYFGPGTRLTVT.

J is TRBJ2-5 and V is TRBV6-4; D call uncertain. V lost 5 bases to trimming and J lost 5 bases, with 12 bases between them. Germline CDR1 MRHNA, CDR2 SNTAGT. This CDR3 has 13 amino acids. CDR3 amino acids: CASSTTARETQYF. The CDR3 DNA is TGTGCCAGCAGTACAACAGCCCGGGAGACCCAGTACTTC.

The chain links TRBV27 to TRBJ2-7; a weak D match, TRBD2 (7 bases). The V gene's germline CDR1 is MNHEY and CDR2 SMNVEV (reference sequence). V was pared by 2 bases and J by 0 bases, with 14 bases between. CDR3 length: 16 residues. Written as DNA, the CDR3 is TGTGCCAGCAGTTTAAAAGGCGGGGGCCTCTCCTACGAGCAGTACTTC. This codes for CASSLKGGGLSYEQYF.

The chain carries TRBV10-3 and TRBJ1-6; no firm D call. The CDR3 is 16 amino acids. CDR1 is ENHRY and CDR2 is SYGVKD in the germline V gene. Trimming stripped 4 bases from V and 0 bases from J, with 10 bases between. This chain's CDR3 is CAISVGRSSYNSPLHF. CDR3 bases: TGTGCCATCAGTGTGGGCAGAAGCTCCTATAATTCACCCCTCCACTTT.

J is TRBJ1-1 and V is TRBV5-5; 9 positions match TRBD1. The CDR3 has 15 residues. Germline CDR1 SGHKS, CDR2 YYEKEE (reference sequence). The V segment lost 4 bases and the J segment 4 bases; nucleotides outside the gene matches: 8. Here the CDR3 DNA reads TGTGCCAGCAGCAGGACAGGGGCGAGCGGCACTGAAGCTTTCTTT. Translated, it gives CASSRTGASGTEAFF.

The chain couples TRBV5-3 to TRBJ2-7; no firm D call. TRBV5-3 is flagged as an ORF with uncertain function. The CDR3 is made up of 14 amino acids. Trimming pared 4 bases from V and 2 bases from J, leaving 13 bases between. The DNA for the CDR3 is TGTGCCAGAAGCCGGCCTAGGGAAACCTACGAGCAGTACGTC. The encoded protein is CARSRPRETYEQYV.

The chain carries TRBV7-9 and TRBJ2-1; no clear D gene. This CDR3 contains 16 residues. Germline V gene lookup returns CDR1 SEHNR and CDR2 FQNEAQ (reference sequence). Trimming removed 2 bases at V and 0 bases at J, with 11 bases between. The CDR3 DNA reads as TGTGCCAGCAGCTTAAATTTCGGCAGCTCCTACAATGAGCAGTTCTTC. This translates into CASSLNFGSSYNEQFF. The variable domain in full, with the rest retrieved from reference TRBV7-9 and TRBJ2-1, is DTGVSQNPRHKITKRGQNVTFRCDPISEHNRLYWYRQTLGQGPEFLTYFQNEAQLEKSRLLSDRFSAERPKGSFSTLEIQRTEQGDSAMYLCASSLNFGSSYNEQFFGPGTRLTVL.

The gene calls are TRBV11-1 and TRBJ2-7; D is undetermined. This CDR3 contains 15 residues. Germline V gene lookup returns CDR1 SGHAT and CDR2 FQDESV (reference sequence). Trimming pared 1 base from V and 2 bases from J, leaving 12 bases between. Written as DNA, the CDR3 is TGTGCCAGCAGCTTAGGCCAGAACTACCCCTACGAGCAGTACTTC. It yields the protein CASSLGQNYPYEQYF. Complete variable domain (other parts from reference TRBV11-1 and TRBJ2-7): EAEVAQSPRYKITEKSQAVAFWCDPISGHATLYWYRQILGQGPELLVQFQDESVVDDSQLPKDRFSAERLKGVDSTLKIQPAELGDSAMYLCASSLGQNYPYEQYFGPGTRLTVT.

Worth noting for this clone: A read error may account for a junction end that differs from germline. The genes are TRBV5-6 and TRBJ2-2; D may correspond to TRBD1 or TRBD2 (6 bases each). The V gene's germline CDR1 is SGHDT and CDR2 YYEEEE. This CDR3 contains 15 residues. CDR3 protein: CASSARAAGHRGAVF. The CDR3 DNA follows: TGTGCCAGCAGCGCGCGAGCGGCGGGACACCGGGGAGCTGTTTTT.

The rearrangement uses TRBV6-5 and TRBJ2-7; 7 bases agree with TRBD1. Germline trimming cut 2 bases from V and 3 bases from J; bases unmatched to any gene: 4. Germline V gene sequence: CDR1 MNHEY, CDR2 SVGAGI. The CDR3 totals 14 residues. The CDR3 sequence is CASSYRDRIYEQYF. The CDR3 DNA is TGTGCCAGCAGTTACCGGGACAGAATCTACGAGCAGTACTTC.

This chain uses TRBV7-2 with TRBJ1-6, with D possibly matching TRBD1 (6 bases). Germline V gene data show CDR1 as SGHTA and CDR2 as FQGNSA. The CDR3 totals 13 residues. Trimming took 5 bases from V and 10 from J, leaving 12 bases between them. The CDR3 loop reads CASSLRQDSPLHF. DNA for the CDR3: TGTGCCAGCAGCCTTCGACAGGACTCACCCCTCCACTTT.

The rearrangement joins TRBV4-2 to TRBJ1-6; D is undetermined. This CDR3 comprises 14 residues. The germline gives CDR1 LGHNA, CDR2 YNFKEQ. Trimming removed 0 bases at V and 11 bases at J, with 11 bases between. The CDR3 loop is CASSQEQSGTPLHF. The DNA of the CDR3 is TGTGCCAGCAGCCAAGAACAGTCGGGGACACCCCTCCACTTT.

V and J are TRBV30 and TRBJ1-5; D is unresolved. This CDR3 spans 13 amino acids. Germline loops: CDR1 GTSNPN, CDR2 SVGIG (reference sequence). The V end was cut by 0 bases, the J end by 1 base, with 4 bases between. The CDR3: CAWSVSSNQPQHF. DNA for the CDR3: TGTGCCTGGAGTGTATCAAGCAATCAGCCCCAGCATTTT.

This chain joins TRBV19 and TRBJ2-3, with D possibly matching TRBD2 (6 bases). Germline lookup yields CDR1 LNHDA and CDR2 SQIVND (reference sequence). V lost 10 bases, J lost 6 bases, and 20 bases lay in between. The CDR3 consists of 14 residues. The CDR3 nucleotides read TGTGCCACCGTGGCGGGGTTATCTAAGGATACGCAGTATTTT. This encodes CATVAGLSKDTQYF.